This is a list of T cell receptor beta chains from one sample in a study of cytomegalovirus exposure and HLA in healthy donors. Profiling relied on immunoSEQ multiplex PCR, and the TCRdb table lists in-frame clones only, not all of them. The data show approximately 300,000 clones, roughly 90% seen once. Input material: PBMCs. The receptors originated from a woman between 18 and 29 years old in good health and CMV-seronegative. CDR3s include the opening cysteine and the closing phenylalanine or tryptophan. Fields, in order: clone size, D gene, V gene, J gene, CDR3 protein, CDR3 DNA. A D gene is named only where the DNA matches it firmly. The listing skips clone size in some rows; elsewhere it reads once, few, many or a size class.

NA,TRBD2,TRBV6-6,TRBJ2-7,CASTLEGGSFVYEQYF,TGTGCCAGCACCCTAGAGGGCGGGAGTTTTGTTTACGAGCAGTACTTC
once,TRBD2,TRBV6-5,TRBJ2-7,CASRALAGSYEQYF,TGTGCCAGCAGGGCACTAGCGGGCTCCTACGAGCAGTACTTC
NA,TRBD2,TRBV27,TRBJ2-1,CASIPGGAGLAGSEQFF,TGTGCCAGCATTCCAGGGGGAGCGGGACTAGCGGGAAGTGAGCAGTTCTTC
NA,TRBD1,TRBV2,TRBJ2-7,CASSDRTGGDKTYEQYF,TGTGCCAGCAGTGACCGGACAGGGGGCGACAAAACTTACGAGCAGTACTTC
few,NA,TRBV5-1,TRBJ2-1,CASREGTGSYNEQFF,TGCGCCAGCAGGGAGGGGACGGGCTCCTACAATGAGCAGTTCTTC
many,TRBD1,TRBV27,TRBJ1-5,CASSLRGQGNQPQHF,TGTGCCAGCAGTTTAAGGGGACAGGGCAATCAGCCCCAGCATTTT
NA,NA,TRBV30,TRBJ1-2,CAWSLTGYGYTF,TGTGCCTGGAGCCTAACAGGGTACGGCTACACCTTC
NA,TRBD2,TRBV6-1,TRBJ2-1,CASSEFRTSGYNEQFF,TGTGCCAGCAGTGAATTTAGGACTAGCGGTTACAATGAGCAGTTCTTC
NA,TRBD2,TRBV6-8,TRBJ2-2,CASSKGTSGNTGELFF,TGTGCCAGCAGTAAGGGGACTAGCGGGAACACCGGGGAGCTGTTTTTT
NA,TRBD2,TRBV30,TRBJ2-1,CAWSGRTSGKNEQFF,TGTGCCTGGAGTGGGAGGACTAGCGGGAAGAATGAGCAGTTCTTC
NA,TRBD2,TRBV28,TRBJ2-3,CASRPGGLVDTQYF,TGTGCCAGCAGACCGGGGGGTTTGGTCGATACGCAGTATTTT
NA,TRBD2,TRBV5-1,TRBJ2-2,CASNKGSGTYATGELFF,TGCGCCAGCAATAAAGGTAGCGGGACCTACGCTACCGGGGAGCTGTTTTTT
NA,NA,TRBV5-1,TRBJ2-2,CASRVGANGELFF,TGCGCCAGCCGGGTGGGGGCGAACGGGGAGCTGTTTTTT
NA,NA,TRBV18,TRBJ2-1,CASSSRQFNEQFF,TGTGCCAGCTCATCCCGACAGTTCAATGAGCAGTTCTTC
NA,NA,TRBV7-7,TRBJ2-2,CASSPIRGRGTGELFF,TGTGCTAGCAGCCCCATTCGGGGAAGGGGGACCGGGGAGCTGTTTTTT
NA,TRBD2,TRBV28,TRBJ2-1,CASSGVGGGSNNEQFF,TGTGCCAGCAGCGGGGTCGGCGGGGGGAGTAACAATGAGCAGTTCTTC
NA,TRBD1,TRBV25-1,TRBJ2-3,CASSESPGTGETDTQYF,TGTGCCAGCAGTGAATCCCCTGGGACAGGGGAGACAGATACGCAGTATTTT
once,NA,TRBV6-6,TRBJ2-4,CASSSRDDSGLDIQYF,TGTGCCAGCAGCAGTCGGGACGACAGCGGGCTAGACATTCAGTACTTC
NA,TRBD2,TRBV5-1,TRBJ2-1,CASRGGRTYNEQFF,TGCGCCAGCAGGGGCGGGAGGACCTACAATGAGCAGTTCTTC
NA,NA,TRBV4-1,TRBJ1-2,CASSQDTTGYGYTF,TGCGCCAGCAGCCAAGATACAACGGGCTATGGCTACACCTTC
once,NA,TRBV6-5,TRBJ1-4,CASSYSQTNEKLFF,TGTGCCAGCAGTTACTCACAAACTAATGAAAAACTGTTTTTT
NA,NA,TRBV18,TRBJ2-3,CASSPLGKGGTDTQYF,TGTGCCAGCTCACCATTGGGCAAGGGGGGCACAGATACGCAGTATTTT
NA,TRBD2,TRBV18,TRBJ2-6,CASSPRLVAGDSGANVLTF,TGTGCCAGCTCACCAAGGCTGGTAGCGGGAGATTCTGGGGCCAACGTCCTGACTTTC
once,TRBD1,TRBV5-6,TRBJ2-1,CASSRTGNNEQFF,TGTGCCAGCAGTCGGACAGGTAACAATGAGCAGTTCTTC
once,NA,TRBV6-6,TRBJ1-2,CASSPQGINYGYTF,TGTGCCAGCAGCCCCCAGGGGATCAACTATGGCTACACCTTC
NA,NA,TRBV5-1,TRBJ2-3,CASSTGTSFTDTQYF,TGCGCCAGCAGCACCGGGACTTCCTTCACAGATACGCAGTATTTT
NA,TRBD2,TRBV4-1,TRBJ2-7,CASSQGGGSSYEQYF,TGCGCCAGCAGCCAAGGCGGGGGAAGCTCCTACGAGCAGTACTTC
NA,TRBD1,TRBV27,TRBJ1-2,CASKGFGDRTAGYTF,TGTGCCAGCAAGGGATTTGGGGACAGGACTGCGGGCTACACCTTC
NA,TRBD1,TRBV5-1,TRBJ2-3,CASSSGQVPDTQYF,TGCGCCAGCAGCTCTGGACAGGTGCCAGATACGCAGTATTTT
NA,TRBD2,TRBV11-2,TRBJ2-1,CASSSARVSGSSYNEQFF,TGTGCCAGCAGTTCCGCACGAGTAAGCGGGAGCTCCTACAATGAGCAGTTCTTC
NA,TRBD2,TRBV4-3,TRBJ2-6,CASSQDLAGFSGANVLTF,TGCGCCAGCAGCCAAGATCTAGCGGGGTTCTCTGGGGCCAACGTCCTGACTTTC
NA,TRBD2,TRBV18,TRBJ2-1,CASSPWTSGSADNEQFF,TGTGCCAGCTCACCTTGGACTAGCGGGAGTGCTGACAATGAGCAGTTCTTC
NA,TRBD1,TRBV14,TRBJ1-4,CASSQEIVGRTGSRGFNEKLFF,TGTGCCAGCAGCCAAGAGATAGTAGGGCGGACAGGATCGAGAGGGTTTAATGAAAAACTGTTTTTT
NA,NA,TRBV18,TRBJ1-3,CASSPLAVGNTIYF,TGTGCCAGCTCACCACTCGCGGTAGGAAACACCATATATTTT
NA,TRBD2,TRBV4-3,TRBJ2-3,CASSQVTSGSPVGTDTQYF,TGCGCCAGCAGCCAAGTAACTAGCGGGAGCCCCGTAGGCACAGATACGCAGTATTTT
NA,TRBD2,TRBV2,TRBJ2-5,CASGLAGAYQETQYF,TGTGCCAGCGGACTAGCGGGGGCGTACCAAGAGACCCAGTACTTC
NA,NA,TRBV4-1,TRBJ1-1,CASSQLTGNTEAFF,TGCGCCAGCAGCCAATTGACAGGGAACACTGAAGCTTTCTTT
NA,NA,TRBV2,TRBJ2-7,CASSRDKALSSYEQYF,TGTGCCAGCTCTCGGGACAAGGCCCTCTCCTCCTACGAGCAGTACTTC
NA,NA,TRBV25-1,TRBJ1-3,CASSKTGALGPGNTIYF,TGTGCCAGCTCAAAGACAGGCGCCCTTGGTCCTGGAAACACCATATATTTT
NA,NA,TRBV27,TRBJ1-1,CASIRNGPTTEAFF,TGTGCCAGCATTCGTAATGGCCCCACAACAGAAGCTTTCTTT
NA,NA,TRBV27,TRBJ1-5,CASSGGNSNQPQHF,TGTGCCAGCAGTGGCGGAAATAGCAATCAGCCCCAGCATTTT
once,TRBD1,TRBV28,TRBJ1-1,CASSTEGQGLSEAFF,TGTGCCAGCAGCACGGAGGGACAGGGGTTGTCTGAAGCTTTCTTT
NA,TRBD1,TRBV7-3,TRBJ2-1,CASSLDRAGNEQFF,TGTGCCAGCAGCTTAGACAGGGCGGGCAATGAGCAGTTCTTC
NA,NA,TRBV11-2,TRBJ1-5,CASSPGVAQPQHF,TGTGCCAGCAGCCCGGGGGTGGCTCAGCCCCAGCATTTT
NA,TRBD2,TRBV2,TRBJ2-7,CASRAGIAGTYEQYF,TGTGCCAGCAGAGCAGGGATAGCGGGGACCTACGAGCAGTACTTC
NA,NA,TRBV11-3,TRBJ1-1,CASSFLTNTEAFF,TGTGCCAGCAGCTTCTTGACAAACACTGAAGCTTTCTTT
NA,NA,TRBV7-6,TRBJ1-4,CASSLGPTGVRKLFF,TGTGCCAGCAGCTTAGGTCCCACGGGGGTGCGGAAACTGTTTTTT
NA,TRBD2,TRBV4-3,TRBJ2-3,CASSQPGLAGHTDTQYF,TGCGCCAGCAGCCAACCGGGACTAGCGGGACACACAGATACGCAGTATTTT
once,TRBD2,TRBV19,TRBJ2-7,CASSRLAAGHEQYF,TGTGCCAGTAGCAGACTAGCGGCTGGCCACGAGCAGTACTTC
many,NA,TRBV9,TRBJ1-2,CASTSGRGDYGYTF,TGTGCCAGCACTAGTGGGCGGGGAGACTATGGCTACACCTTC
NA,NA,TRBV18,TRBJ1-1,CASSPFEGGRGTEAFF,TGTGCCAGCTCACCTTTCGAGGGGGGGCGGGGCACTGAAGCTTTCTTT
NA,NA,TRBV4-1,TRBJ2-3,CASSRTSRNTQYF,TGCGCCAGCAGCCGGACTTCCCGCAATACGCAGTATTTT
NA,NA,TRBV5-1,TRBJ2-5,CASREGGEETQYF,TGCGCCAGCAGGGAGGGCGGGGAAGAGACCCAGTACTTC
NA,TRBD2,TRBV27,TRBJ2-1,CASRGLAAPNEQFF,TGTGCCAGCAGGGGACTAGCGGCTCCCAATGAGCAGTTCTTC
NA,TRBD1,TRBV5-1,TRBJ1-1,CASSAGQDGTEAFF,TGCGCCAGCAGCGCGGGACAGGATGGCACTGAAGCTTTCTTT